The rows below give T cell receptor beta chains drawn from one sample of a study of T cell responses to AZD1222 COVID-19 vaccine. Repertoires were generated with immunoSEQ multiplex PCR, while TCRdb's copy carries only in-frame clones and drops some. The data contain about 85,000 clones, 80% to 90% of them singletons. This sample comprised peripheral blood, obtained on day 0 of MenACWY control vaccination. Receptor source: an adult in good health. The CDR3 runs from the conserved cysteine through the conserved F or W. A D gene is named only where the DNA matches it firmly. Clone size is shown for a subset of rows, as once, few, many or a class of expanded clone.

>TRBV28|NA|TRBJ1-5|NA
TGTGCCAGCAGTCCCTCCGGGACGCCAAACAATCAGCCCCAGCATTTT
CASSPSGTPNNQPQHF
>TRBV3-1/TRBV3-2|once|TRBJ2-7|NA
TGTGCCAGCAGCCCTAATATCGGAGAGCAGTACTTC
CASSPNIGEQYF
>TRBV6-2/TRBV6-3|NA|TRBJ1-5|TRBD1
TGTGCCAGCAGTGGACAGGAAAAAAGCAATCAGCCCCAGCATTTT
CASSGQEKSNQPQHF
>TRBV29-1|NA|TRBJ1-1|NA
TGCAGCGTTTCGGCCGGAGAGGGCACTGAAGCTTTCTTT
CSVSAGEGTEAFF
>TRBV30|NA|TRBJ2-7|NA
TGTGCCTGGACCTTCTCGGGTTACTTGGGGGAGCAGTACTTC
CAWTFSGYLGEQYF
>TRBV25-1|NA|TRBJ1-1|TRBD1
TGTGCCAGCAGTCAACAGGGGGCGAGAGGGACTGAAGCTTTCTTT
CASSQQGARGTEAFF
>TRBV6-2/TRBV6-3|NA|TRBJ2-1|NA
TGTGCCAGCAGTTACTTGATGACTTTAAGCGGGCCGAGCTCCTACAATGAGCAGTTCTTC
CASSYLMTLSGPSSYNEQFF
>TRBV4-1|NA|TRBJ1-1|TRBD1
TGCGCCAGCAGCCGGACCTCGGGACAGGGAGGAGGGGGCACTGAAGCTTTCTTT
CASSRTSGQGGGGTEAFF
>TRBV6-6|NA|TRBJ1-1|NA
TGTGCCAGCAGCTCTCTCCAGGGGAAGAACGCTGAAGCTTTCTTT
CASSSLQGKNAEAFF
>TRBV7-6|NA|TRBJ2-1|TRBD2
TGTGCCAGCAGCCCCCGGCCGGGACTAGAGGCCAATGAGCAGTTCTTC
CASSPRPGLEANEQFF
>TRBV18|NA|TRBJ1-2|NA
TGTGCCAGCTCACCAGTTGAGGGCCAGGGAGGCTACACCTTC
CASSPVEGQGGYTF
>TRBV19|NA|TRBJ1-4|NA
TGTGCCACCCAACAGGGCCCCGATGAAAAACTGTTTTTT
CATQQGPDEKLFF
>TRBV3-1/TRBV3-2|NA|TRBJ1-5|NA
TGTGCCAGCAGCCAAGAACACAGCAATCAGCCCCAGCATTTT
CASSQEHSNQPQHF
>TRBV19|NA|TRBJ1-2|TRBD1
TGTGCCAGTAGTGTGGGGACAGGGGGAAACTATGGCTACACCTTC
CASSVGTGGNYGYTF
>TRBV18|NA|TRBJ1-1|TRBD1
TGTGCCAGCTCACCAGGGACAGACCTTAACACTGAAGCTTTCTTT
CASSPGTDLNTEAFF
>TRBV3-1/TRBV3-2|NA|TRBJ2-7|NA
TGTGCCAGCAGCCAGGGGGACGAGCAGTACTTC
CASSQGDEQYF
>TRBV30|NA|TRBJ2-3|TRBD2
TGTGCCTGGAGTGGCATGAGCGGGGGAGCAGATACGCAGTATTTT
CAWSGMSGGADTQYF
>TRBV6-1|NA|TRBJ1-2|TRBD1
TGTGCCAGCAGTGAAACAGGGGCCGATGGCTACACCTTC
CASSETGADGYTF
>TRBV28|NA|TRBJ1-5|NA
TGTGCCAGCAGTTACCCCAGTACTCAGCCCCAGCATTTT
CASSYPSTQPQHF
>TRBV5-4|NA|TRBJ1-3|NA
TGTGCCATCACGGACGGCTCTGGAAACACCATATATTTT
CAITDGSGNTIYF
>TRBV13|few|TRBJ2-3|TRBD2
TGTGCCAGCAGCTCTAGACTAGCGGGGGTCACAGATACGCAGTATTTT
CASSSRLAGVTDTQYF
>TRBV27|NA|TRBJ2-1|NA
TGTGCCAGCAGTTTATCGGGTATAGCGAGGCAGTTCTTC
CASSLSGIARQFF
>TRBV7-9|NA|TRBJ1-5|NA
TGTGCCAGCAGCTTAGCGGTTGGGCAGAATCAGCCCCAGCATTTT
CASSLAVGQNQPQHF
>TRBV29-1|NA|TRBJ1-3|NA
TGCAGCGTTGAAGATCCGGGAACGGGAAACACCATATATTTT
CSVEDPGTGNTIYF
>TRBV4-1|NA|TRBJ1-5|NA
TGCGCCAGCAGCCAAGATCCACAACGCAATCAGCCCCAGCATTTT
CASSQDPQRNQPQHF
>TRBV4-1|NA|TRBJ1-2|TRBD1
TGCGCCAGCAGCCAAGCCGGGACAGCGAGATATGGCTACACCTTC
CASSQAGTARYGYTF
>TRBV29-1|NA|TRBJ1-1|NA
TGCAGCGTCGAACGGAGTGCGAACACTGAAGCTTTCTTT
CSVERSANTEAFF
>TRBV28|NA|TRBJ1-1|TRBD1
TGTGCCGGCAGTATGGGACAGTACATGAACACTGAAGCTTTCTTT
CAGSMGQYMNTEAFF